The next 25 T cell receptor beta chains were all read from a single sample in a study of T cell responses to AZD1222 COVID-19 vaccine. Clones were read by immunoSEQ multiplex PCR, and TCRdb kept only the in-frame ones, dropping some. The data show fewer than 150,000 clones, with around nine tenths seen just once and more than 3% held by the top ten. Sequencing was performed on peripheral blood, taken on day 0 of AZD1222 vaccination. Source of these receptors: an adult in good health.

The chain has TRBV5-1 and TRBJ2-1; 8 bases line up with TRBD2. Germline V gene lookup returns CDR1 SGHRS and CDR2 YFSETQ. The V gene end was trimmed by 4 bases and the J gene end by 8 bases; junction bases not matched to a gene: 11. The CDR3 loop spans 15 amino acids. The CDR3 nucleotides read TGCGCCAGCAGCGACGGGACTAGTCGAATCCATGAGCAGTTCTTC. Encoded protein: CASSDGTSRIHEQFF.

The table lists this clone with a few counts. The chain couples TRBV2 to TRBJ2-7; D is undetermined. This CDR3 region has 14 residues. V was clipped by 0 bases and J by 3 bases, with 9 bases between them. Germline V gives CDR1 SNHLY, CDR2 FYNNEI. This CDR3 is CASSEAGYFYEQYF. CDR3 nucleotides: TGTGCCAGCAGTGAAGCGGGATACTTCTACGAGCAGTACTTC.

The rearrangement joins TRBV7-8 to TRBJ1-1; no reliable D call. The length of the CDR3 is 12 residues. V was pared by 1 base and J by 6 bases, with 6 bases between. CDR1 is SGHVS and CDR2 is FQNEAQ in the germline V gene. CDR3 bases: TGTGCCAGCAGCTTAGGATATTCTGAAGCTTTCTTT. Translation: CASSLGYSEAFF.

The sample holds one count of this clone. This chain links TRBV6-5 with TRBJ1-4, with D unresolved. Germline-derived CDR1 and CDR2 are MNHEY and SVGAGI. The CDR3 runs to 15 residues. Trimming removed 2 bases from V and 7 bases from J, with 14 bases in between. The CDR3 here is CASSYRGKAAEKLFF. The CDR3 nucleotides are TGTGCCAGCAGTTACAGAGGGAAGGCGGCTGAAAAACTGTTTTTT.

The chain has TRBV7-2 and TRBJ2-5; TRBD1 agrees at 7 bases. CDR3 length: 14 amino acids. J was trimmed by 1 base and V by 4 bases; bases with no gene match: 3. Germline loops: CDR1 SGHTA, CDR2 FQGNSA. Here the CDR3 reads CASSSGQFQETQYF. The CDR3 DNA sequence: TGTGCCAGCAGCTCGGGACAGTTCCAAGAGACCCAGTACTTC.

The chain uses TRBV5-1 and TRBJ2-7, with 7 bases fitting TRBD1. CDR3 length: 14 residues. With 4 bases clipped from V and 0 bases from J, the junction kept 4 bases outside the gene matches. CDR1 and CDR2 (germline): SGHRS, YFSETQ. CDR3 in amino acids: CASSRGQDSYEQYF. CDR3 sequence (DNA): TGCGCCAGCAGCCGCGGACAGGACTCCTACGAGCAGTACTTC.

There are a few counts of this clone. This chain connects TRBV9 to TRBJ1-2; TRBD1 is a possible D gene (5 bases). Germline V gene sequence: CDR1 SGDLS, CDR2 YYNGEE. V lost 0 bases and J lost 5, with 8 bases in between. This CDR3 comprises 13 residues. The CDR3 reads CASSVVEGYGYTF. DNA for the CDR3: TGTGCCAGCAGCGTAGTTGAGGGGTATGGCTACACCTTC.

This clone has only one observation. V gene TRBV6-2 or TRBV6-3 combines with J gene TRBJ2-5, with 15 bases lining up with TRBD2. The CDR3 totals 20 residues. Germline CDR1 and CDR2: MNHEY and SVGEGT. The V segment lost 4 bases and the J segment 5 bases; nucleotides outside the gene matches: 17. The CDR3 loop is CASSSIGLAGGTAGRETQYF. The CDR3 region has the DNA TGTGCCAGCAGTTCCATAGGACTAGCGGGAGGGACCGCTGGAAGGGAGACCCAGTACTTC.

The genes are TRBV15 and TRBJ1-3, with a possible D match to TRBD1 (5 bases). The V end lost 4 bases, the J end lost 4 bases, and 14 bases lay between the germline ends. The CDR3 consists of 15 residues. Germline V gives CDR1 LNHNV, CDR2 YYDKDF (reference sequence). The CDR3 nucleotides are TGTGCCACCAGCATGGTGTTCAGGGCCGGAAACACCATATATTTT. Its translation: CATSMVFRAGNTIYF.

The chain employs TRBV5-1 and TRBJ1-1, with TRBD1 matching 7 bases. The germline gives CDR1 SGHRS, CDR2 YFSETQ. The V segment lost 5 bases and the J segment 5 bases; nucleotides outside the gene matches: 9. CDR3 length equals 14 residues. The CDR3 protein is CASSPLATGTEAFF. In DNA form, the CDR3 reads TGCGCCAGCAGTCCCCTTGCGACAGGGACTGAAGCTTTCTTT. The full variable domain, rest sourced from reference TRBV5-1 and TRBJ1-1, is KAGVTQTPRYLIKTRGQQVTLSCSPISGHRSVSWYQQTPGQGLQFLFEYFSETQRNKGNFPGRFSGRQFSNSRSEMNVSTLELGDSALYLCASSPLATGTEAFFGQGTRLTVV.

The rearrangement links TRBV7-9 to TRBJ1-2; D is unresolved. Trimming shortened V by 3 bases and J by 6 bases, and 14 bases separated the two germline ends. The germline CDR1 and CDR2 sequences are SEHNR and FQNEAQ (reference sequence). This CDR3 contains 14 residues. CDR3 coding DNA: TGTGCCAGCAGCTTGCCCCGGCAGGCCGATGGCTACACCTTC. Its translation is CASSLPRQADGYTF.

The chain links TRBV5-1 to TRBJ2-1, with 9 bases matching TRBD1. The length of the CDR3 is 17 residues. CDR1 is SGHRS and CDR2 is YFSETQ in the germline V gene. Trimming at V came to 0 bases and at J to 5 bases, leaving 9 bases not matched to a gene. CDR3 in amino acids: CASSLDGGQGNHNEQFF. The CDR3 coding sequence is TGCGCCAGCAGCTTGGATGGAGGACAGGGGAATCACAATGAGCAGTTCTTC.

This sequence joins TRBV6-5 and TRBJ2-7; D is uncertain. The CDR3 runs 13 residues. Trimming took 1 base from V and 4 from J, leaving 8 bases between them. Germline V lookup: CDR1 MNHEY, CDR2 SVGAGI. The CDR3, as DNA: TGTGCCAGCAGTTACTTAGGGCAGTACGAGCAGTACTTC. Translated: CASSYLGQYEQYF.

The V gene is TRBV19, the J gene TRBJ1-2; possible D gene TRBD1, 6 bases. Deletions cut 5 bases from V and 7 bases from J, with 8 bases between. This CDR3 contains 11 residues. CDR1 is LNHDA, CDR2 SQIVND, per germline (reference sequence). CDR3 DNA sequence: TGTGCCAGTAGTCGGGGGCCTGGCTACACCTTC. Translated: CASSRGPGYTF. The full variable domain, with the rest looked up from reference TRBV19 and TRBJ1-2, is DGGITQSPKYLFRKEGQNVTLSCEQNLNHDAMYWYRQDPGQGLRLIYYSQIVNDFQKGDIAEGYSVSREKKESFPLTVTSAQKNPTAFYLCASSRGPGYTFGSGTRLTVV.

The chain has TRBV10-3 and TRBJ2-1, with 10 bases matching TRBD2. The CDR3 is made up of 15 amino acids. Trimming at V came to 6 bases and at J to 6 bases, leaving 8 bases not matched to a gene. CDR1 is ENHRY and CDR2 is SYGVKD in the germline V gene. The CDR3 DNA reads as TGTGCCATCAGCATCGGACTAGCGGATTTCAATGAGCAGTTCTTC. Translated: CAISIGLADFNEQFF.

The chain recombines TRBV2 with TRBJ1-3; no firm D call. This CDR3 contains 13 residues. Germline-derived CDR1 and CDR2 are SNHLY and FYNNEI. The V end was cut by 7 bases, the J end by 0 bases, with 7 bases between. In DNA, the CDR3 is TGTGCCAGCAAATCAGACTCTGGAAACACCATATATTTT. Protein sequence: CASKSDSGNTIYF.

The chain carries TRBV10-3 and TRBJ2-2, with 8 bases fitting TRBD2. Germline trimming cut 6 bases from V and 3 bases from J; bases unmatched to any gene: 6. The CDR3 length is 15 residues. Germline lookup yields CDR1 ENHRY and CDR2 SYGVKD. The CDR3 here is CAISELLADTGELFF. The CDR3 bases are TGTGCCATCAGCGAGCTACTAGCGGACACCGGGGAGCTGTTTTTT.

DNA for the CDR3: TGCGCCAGCAGCTCATTGGGGGAAGGGGAGCAGTTCTTC. As protein: CASSSLGEGEQFF. V usage is TRBV5-1 and J usage is TRBJ2-1, with D perhaps assigned TRBD1 or TRBD2 (5 bases each). The V and J ends lost 3 bases and 10 bases respectively, with 14 bases between them. The CDR3 totals 13 residues. Germline CDR1 SGHRS, CDR2 YFSETQ.

This clone turned up a few times. The chain has TRBV5-1 and TRBJ2-1; D is possibly TRBD1 (7 bases). CDR1 is SGHRS and CDR2 is YFSETQ in the germline V gene. The germline V and J ends were trimmed by 2 bases and 7 bases, with 16 bases remaining between them. There are 15 residues in the CDR3. The CDR3 here is CASSFKLQGRNEQFF. CDR3 DNA sequence: TGCGCCAGCAGCTTCAAATTACAGGGGAGGAATGAGCAGTTCTTC.

J is TRBJ2-7 and V is TRBV6-5; D may correspond to TRBD1 or TRBD2 (5 bases each). V was trimmed by 4 bases and J by 0 bases, leaving 10 bases between them. The V gene's germline CDR1 is MNHEY and CDR2 SVGAGI. CDR3 length equals 14 residues. For the CDR3, the DNA is TGTGCCAGCAGTTTGGGACGGACCTCCTACGAGCAGTACTTC. It translates to CASSLGRTSYEQYF.

V and J are TRBV30 and TRBJ2-7; TRBD2 matches 9 bases. After removal of 0 bases from V and 2 bases from J, the junction contained 5 bases not matched to a gene. This CDR3 is built from 15 residues. CDR1 is GTSNPN and CDR2 is SVGIG in the germline V gene (reference sequence). The CDR3 bases are TGTGCCTGGAGTGTGACGGCGGGGGGGCCCTACGAGCAGTACTTC. Its protein is CAWSVTAGGPYEQYF.

V gene TRBV30 combines with J gene TRBJ1-2, with a possible D match to TRBD1 (6 bases). The CDR3 covers 12 residues. Germline CDR1 and CDR2: GTSNPN and SVGIG (reference sequence). The ends were cut back, 5 bases at V and 8 bases at J, with 15 bases in the middle. CDR3 DNA sequence: TGTGCCTGGGGTATACAGGGTTGGGGCTACACCTTC. Its protein product is CAWGIQGWGYTF.

V and J are TRBV9 and TRBJ2-2; D not certain. Germline V lookup: CDR1 SGDLS, CDR2 YYNGEE. The CDR3 runs 12 residues. V lost 1 base and J 4 bases, leaving 2 bases between the germline ends. The CDR3 here is CASSVTTGELFF. The CDR3 coding sequence is TGTGCCAGCAGCGTAACCACCGGGGAGCTGTTTTTT.

The chain recombines TRBV6-5 with TRBJ1-1; the D gene is possibly TRBD1 (6 bases). Germline loops: CDR1 MNHEY, CDR2 SVGAGI. The CDR3 loop spans 13 amino acids. V lost 6 bases to trimming and J lost 3 bases, with 11 bases between them. Here the CDR3 reads CASRYRVDTEAFF. CDR3 in DNA: TGTGCCAGCAGATACAGGGTAGACACTGAAGCTTTCTTT.

The chain combines TRBV19 with TRBJ1-2; 7 bases are a match to TRBD1. The CDR3 runs to 13 residues. The J segment lost 3 bases and the V segment lost 7 bases, leaving 5 bases of the junction unmatched. In germline, CDR1 is LNHDA, CDR2 SQIVND (reference sequence). The CDR3 region has the DNA TGTGCCAGTAATACCGACAGGGACTATGGCTACACCTTC. It codes for CASNTDRDYGYTF.